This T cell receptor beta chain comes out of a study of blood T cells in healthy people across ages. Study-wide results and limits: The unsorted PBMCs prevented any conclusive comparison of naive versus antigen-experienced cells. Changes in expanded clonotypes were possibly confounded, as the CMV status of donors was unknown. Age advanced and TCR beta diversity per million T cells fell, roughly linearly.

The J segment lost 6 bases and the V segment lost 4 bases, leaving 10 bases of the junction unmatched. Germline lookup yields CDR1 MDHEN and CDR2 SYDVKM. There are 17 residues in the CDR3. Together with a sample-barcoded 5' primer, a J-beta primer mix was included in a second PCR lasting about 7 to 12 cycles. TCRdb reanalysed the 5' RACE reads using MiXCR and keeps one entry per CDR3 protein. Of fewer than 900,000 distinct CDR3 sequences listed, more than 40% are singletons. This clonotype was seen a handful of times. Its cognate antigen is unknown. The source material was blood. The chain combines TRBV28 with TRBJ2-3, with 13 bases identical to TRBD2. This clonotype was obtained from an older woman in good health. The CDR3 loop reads CASSSLLAGGPPDTQYF. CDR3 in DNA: TGTGCCAGCAGTTCACTACTAGCGGGAGGGCCCCCGGATACGCAGTATTTT.